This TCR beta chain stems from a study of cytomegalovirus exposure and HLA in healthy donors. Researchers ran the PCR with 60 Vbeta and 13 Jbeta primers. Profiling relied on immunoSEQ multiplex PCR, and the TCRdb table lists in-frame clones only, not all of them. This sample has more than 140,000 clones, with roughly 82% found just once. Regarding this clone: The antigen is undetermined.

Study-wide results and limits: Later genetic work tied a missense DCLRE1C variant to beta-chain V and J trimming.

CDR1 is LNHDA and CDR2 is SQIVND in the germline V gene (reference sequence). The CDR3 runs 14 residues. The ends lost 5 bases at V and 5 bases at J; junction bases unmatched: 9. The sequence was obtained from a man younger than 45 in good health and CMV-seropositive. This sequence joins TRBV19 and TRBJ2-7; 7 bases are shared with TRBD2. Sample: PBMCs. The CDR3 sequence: CASSHPRGRDEQYF. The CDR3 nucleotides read TGTGCCAGTAGTCATCCCAGAGGGAGGGACGAGCAGTACTTC.